This T cell receptor (beta chain) was recovered during a study of T cells in Graves' hyperthyroidism and ophthalmopathy. Whole-study results and caveats: In simple terms, a model built on 13 V-J features told ophthalmopathy apart from stable hyperthyroidism.

Trimming shortened V by 0 bases and J by 8 bases, and 7 bases separated the two germline ends. Per germline, CDR1 LGHDT and CDR2 YNNKEL (reference sequence). The length of the CDR3 is 12 residues. Diagnosis rested on symptoms, serum thyroxine and TRAb, thyroid ultrasound, and orbital computed tomography. This clonotype was recorded at least ten times. Antigen: not known. RNA transcripts provided the source from which TCR beta CDR3 regions were amplified. The primer set for the first-round RT-PCR of the TCR CDR3 was HTBI. TCRdb reprocessed the multiplex PCR reads via MiXCR and lists one record per CDR3 protein. The data show a few hundred thousand distinct CDR3 sequences, over 12% seen once.

This sequence was found in a woman aged 45 to 65 with Graves' hyperthyroidism that later progressed to Graves' ophthalmopathy. This chain links TRBV3-1 with TRBJ1-2; D is undetermined. The sequenced material came from blood. Written as DNA, the CDR3 is TGTGCCAGCAGCCAAGAGGGGTACGGCTACACCTTC. It is translated as CASSQEGYGYTF.